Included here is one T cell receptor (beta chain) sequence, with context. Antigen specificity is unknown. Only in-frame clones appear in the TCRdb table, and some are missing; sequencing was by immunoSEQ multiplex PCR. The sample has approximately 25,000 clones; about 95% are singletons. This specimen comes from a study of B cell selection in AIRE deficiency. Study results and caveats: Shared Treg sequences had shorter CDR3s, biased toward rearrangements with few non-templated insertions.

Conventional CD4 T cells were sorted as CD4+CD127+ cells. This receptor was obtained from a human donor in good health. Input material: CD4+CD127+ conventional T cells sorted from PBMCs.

As DNA, the CDR3 is TGTGCCAGCAGCTCCGTCGGAAGCGTGACCCAGTACTTC. It yields the protein CASSSVGSVTQYF. The chain joins TRBV7-3 to TRBJ2-5; no clear D gene. Per germline, CDR1 SGHTA and CDR2 FQGTGA. Between the trimmed V and J ends, which lost 4 bases and 7 bases, there was a span of 13 bases. The CDR3 contains 13 residues.